This T cell receptor beta chain was sequenced for a study of blood T cells in healthy people across ages. CDR1 and CDR2 (germline): DFQATT, SNEGSKA (reference sequence). The CDR3 extends over 13 amino acids. Points from the study as a whole: Whereas aged donors had fewer naive CD4+ cells, long-lived donors had more of them and higher diversity. With unsorted PBMCs, a conclusive comparison of naive versus antigen-experienced cells was not possible.

This clonotype was seen only a few times. Its antigen is not known. Next came a second PCR, run for roughly 6 to 11 cycles, which used a sample-barcoded 5' primer along with a J-beta primer mix. TCRdb passed the 5' RACE reads through MiXCR, listing each CDR3 protein once. The table shows hundreds of thousands of distinct CDR3 sequences, with around 20% occurring only once. Sequenced material: blood. The genes are TRBV20-1 and TRBJ2-5; 14 bases map to TRBD2. The assigned J gene may be wrong: the sequence end matches TRBJ2-1 better. The TCR originated in a man in his 70s in good health. CDR3 loop: CSAKGLAGVEQFF. The CDR3 DNA follows: TGCAGTGCCAAGGGACTAGCGGGAGTTGAGCAGTTCTTC.